A selection of T cell receptor beta chains follows, all from one sample in a study of patients and donors after allogeneic stem cell transplantation. TCRdb passed the RT-PCR reads through MiXCR, listing each CDR3 protein once. The sample holds 150,000 or so distinct CDR3 sequences, approximately 24% seen once. Sequenced input: blood, either unsorted or a sorted T cell fraction (not recorded which). The receptors derive from a human donor who was either an allogeneic HSCT recipient or a stem cell or donor lymphocyte infusion donor (not recorded which). It is not recorded whose cells these are; they may come from a transplant donor. Both conserved end residues are part of each CDR3. A D gene is named only where the DNA matches it firmly. Expanded clones get a size class; other rows say once, few or many, or leave the size out.

CDR3 length	clone size	D gene	V gene	J gene	CDR3 protein	CDR3 DNA
16	NA	TRBD1	TRBV7-2	TRBJ1-6	CASSLGVGQGNSPLHF	TGTGCCAGCAGCTTAGGTGTTGGACAGGGGAATTCACCCCTCCACTTT
15	NA	NA	TRBV5-1	TRBJ1-3	CASSLVVNSGNTIYF	TGCGCCAGCAGCTTGGTCGTGAACTCTGGAAACACCATATATTTT
17	once	TRBD2	TRBV7-9	TRBJ2-1	CASSSRPGLAEYNEQFF	TGTGCCAGCAGCTCGAGGCCGGGACTAGCGGAATACAATGAGCAGTTCTTC
13	few	TRBD1	TRBV5-4	TRBJ1-1	CASSSGGATEAFF	TGTGCCAGCAGCTCAGGGGGGGCTACTGAAGCTTTCTTT
14	NA	TRBD1	TRBV3-1	TRBJ1-2	CASSQSDRGNGYTF	TGTGCCAGCAGCCAATCTGACAGGGGCAATGGCTACACCTTC
18	NA	NA	TRBV7-9	TRBJ1-6	CASSSLRPTGPENSPLHF	TGTGCCAGCAGCTCCCTTCGTCCGACAGGCCCAGAGAATTCACCCCTCCACTTT
16	NA	NA	TRBV5-1	TRBJ1-2	CASSLESGEIYYGYTF	TGCGCCAGCAGCTTGGAATCGGGGGAAATTTACTATGGCTACACCTTC
14	NA	NA	TRBV4-3	TRBJ1-1	CASSHLTGNTEAFF	TGCGCCAGCAGCCACCTGACAGGGAACACTGAAGCTTTCTTT
14	few	NA	TRBV28	TRBJ1-5	CASTIQGPYQPQHF	TGTGCCAGCACCATACAGGGTCCCTATCAGCCCCAGCATTTT
15	few	NA	TRBV4-1	TRBJ2-7	CASSQDTGAPYEQYF	TGCGCCAGCAGCCAAGATACCGGGGCCCCCTACGAGCAGTACTTC
14	once	NA	TRBV7-9	TRBJ1-2	CASSFLQAGDGYTF	TGTGCCAGCAGCTTTCTCCAGGCGGGTGATGGCTACACCTTC
9	few	NA	TRBV7-2	TRBJ2-5	CASGETQYF	TGTGCCAGCGGGGAGACCCAGTACTTC
16	NA	TRBD2	TRBV5-1	TRBJ2-1	CASSLTGTSGRDEQFF	TGCGCCAGCAGCTTGACCGGGACTAGCGGGAGAGATGAGCAGTTCTTC
15	NA	TRBD2	TRBV3-1	TRBJ2-7	CASSQDQREVWEQYF	TGTGCCAGCAGCCAAGACCAGCGGGAGGTGTGGGAGCAGTACTTC
12	few	TRBD1	TRBV27	TRBJ1-2	CASSFAGGGYTF	TGTGCCAGCAGTTTTGCAGGGGGTGGCTACACCTTC
14	NA	NA	TRBV4-3	TRBJ1-1	CASSQSQGFAEAFF	TGCGCCAGCAGCCAATCGCAGGGGTTCGCTGAAGCTTTCTTT
17	few	TRBD2	TRBV5-6	TRBJ2-5	CASSLKLAGAREETQYF	TGTGCCAGCAGCTTGAAATTAGCGGGGGCCCGAGAAGAGACCCAGTACTTC
14	few	NA	TRBV29-1	TRBJ1-2	CSDLPDSTHYGYTF	TGCAGCGATCTCCCGGACAGCACCCACTATGGCTACACCTTC
14	few	NA	TRBV5-1	TRBJ1-1	CASSPILGNTEAFF	TGCGCCAGCAGCCCTATCTTGGGGAACACTGAAGCTTTCTTT
15	few	NA	TRBV20-1	TRBJ1-1	CSARDPRGFNTEAFF	TGCAGTGCTAGAGACCCCAGGGGTTTCAACACTGAAGCTTTCTTT
15	NA	TRBD2	TRBV15	TRBJ2-2	CATSSRLAYTGELFF	TGTGCCACCAGCAGTCGACTAGCGTATACCGGGGAGCTGTTTTTT
17	NA	TRBD2	TRBV5-5	TRBJ2-1	CASSLTGGLAGYNEQFF	TGTGCCAGCAGCTTGACGGGGGGACTAGCTGGCTACAATGAGCAGTTCTTC
18	NA	NA	TRBV4-1	TRBJ1-5	CASSQSKSGFGANQPQHF	TGCGCCAGCAGCCAAAGTAAGTCGGGGTTCGGGGCTAATCAGCCCCAGCATTTT
16	NA	TRBD2	TRBV7-2	TRBJ2-3	CASSYQSGRNTDTQYF	TGTGCCAGCAGCTACCAAAGCGGGAGAAACACAGATACGCAGTATTTT
15	NA	NA	TRBV12-3/TRBV12-4	TRBJ2-2	CASNPRVNGAGELFF	TGTGCCAGCAACCCCCGGGTGAACGGGGCCGGGGAGCTGTTTTTT
13	many	NA	TRBV24-1	TRBJ1-1	CATSDGGRTEAFF	TGTGCCACCAGCGACGGGGGCAGGACTGAAGCTTTCTTT
15	few	TRBD1	TRBV20-1	TRBJ1-4	CSARAHRGRGEKLFF	TGCAGTGCTAGAGCCCACAGGGGGCGAGGGGAAAAACTGTTTTTT
15	NA	NA	TRBV14	TRBJ1-1	CASSQEMGRITEAFF	TGTGCCAGCAGCCAAGAGATGGGGCGCATCACTGAAGCTTTCTTT
16	NA	NA	TRBV4-1	TRBJ1-5	CASSQDSGSSNQPQHF	TGCGCCAGCAGCCAAGATTCAGGGTCTAGCAATCAGCCCCAGCATTTT
15	NA	TRBD1	TRBV11-3	TRBJ1-2	CASSLTVTGGYGYTF	TGTGCCAGCAGCTTAACGGTGACAGGGGGCTATGGCTACACCTTC
14	NA	TRBD2	TRBV14	TRBJ2-5	CASSQRGSGETQYF	TGTGCCAGCAGCCAACGCGGGAGTGGAGAGACCCAGTACTTC
17	few	TRBD1	TRBV20-1	TRBJ1-2	CSARAPGQALSGYGYTF	TGCAGTGCTAGAGCCCCGGGACAGGCCTTATCGGGCTATGGCTACACCTTC
13	NA	NA	TRBV25-1	TRBJ1-2	CASSESWYYGYTF	TGTGCCAGCAGTGAATCATGGTACTATGGCTACACCTTC
13	NA	NA	TRBV11-1	TRBJ2-5	CASSSPEGETQYF	TGTGCCAGCAGCTCCCCGGAGGGCGAGACCCAGTACTTC
15	NA	NA	TRBV6-5	TRBJ1-1	CASSYGLPKDTEAFF	TGTGCCAGCAGTTACGGGCTCCCGAAGGACACTGAAGCTTTCTTT
15	NA	NA	TRBV6-2/TRBV6-3	TRBJ1-4	CASSYPGGDGEKLFF	TGTGCCAGCAGTTACCCGGGGGGTGATGGTGAAAAACTGTTTTTT
14	NA	TRBD1	TRBV7-9	TRBJ2-5	CASSASGGAETQYF	TGTGCCAGCAGCGCCTCAGGGGGCGCGGAGACCCAGTACTTC
19	NA	TRBD2	TRBV7-2	TRBJ2-1	CASSLVKAGGAYSYNEQFF	TGTGCCAGCAGCTTGGTAAAAGCGGGAGGCGCTTACTCCTACAATGAGCAGTTCTTC
16	NA	NA	TRBV11-2	TRBJ2-5	CASTEDQPFYQETQYF	TGTGCCAGCACCGAAGACCAGCCTTTTTACCAAGAGACCCAGTACTTC
15	NA	TRBD2	TRBV6-1	TRBJ2-1	CASSTSGGAYNEQFF	TGTGCCAGCAGTACGAGCGGGGGGGCTTACAATGAGCAGTTCTTC
19	NA	TRBD2	TRBV4-3	TRBJ2-1	CASSQDVPGGLAGGDEQFF	TGCGCCAGCAGCCAAGATGTACCCGGGGGACTAGCGGGAGGGGATGAGCAGTTCTTC